This passage covers 23 T cell receptor beta chains from one sample sequenced in a study of control samples from healthy donors and cancer patients. Generated by immunoSEQ multiplex PCR, the TCRdb table keeps only in-frame clones and is missing some. In the table there are approximately 20,000 clones, 84% of which are singletons. The source material was PBMCs. Source of these receptors: a man aged 55 to 69 with colorectal cancer.

The V gene is TRBV5-4, the J gene TRBJ1-1; 7 nucleotides line up with TRBD1. Trimming took 2 bases from V and 1 from J; bases not matched to a gene: 2. The CDR3 is made up of 14 amino acids. Germline V gene lookup returns CDR1 SGHNT and CDR2 YYREEE (reference sequence). The CDR3, as DNA: TGTGCCAGCAGCTTAGAGGGGGCGAACACTGAAGCTTTCTTT. Its translation is CASSLEGANTEAFF.

The V call is TRBV5-1, the J call TRBJ1-1; no clear D gene. The CDR3 runs to 14 residues. CDR1 and CDR2 (germline): SGHRS, YFSETQ. V lost 2 bases to trimming and J lost 3 bases, with 11 bases between them. The CDR3: CASSFGEGDTEAFF. CDR3 DNA: TGCGCCAGCAGCTTTGGTGAGGGAGACACTGAAGCTTTCTTT.

A single count supports this clone. This rearrangement joins TRBV18 to TRBJ1-4; D is possibly TRBD1 (6 bases). Germline V CDR1 and CDR2: KGHSH, LQKENI. With 3 bases removed from V and 7 bases from J, the gap between germline ends came to 15 bases. The CDR3 is 15 amino acids. CDR3 coding DNA: TGTGCCAGCTCACCTGGGAGACAGGTGGCTGAAAAACTGTTTTTT. Protein: CASSPGRQVAEKLFF.

The chain recombines TRBV21-1 with TRBJ1-5. TRBV21-1 is listed as a pseudogene. CDR3 length: 10 residues. CDR3 nucleotides: TGTGCCAGCAGGGAACAGCCCCAGCATTTT. Amino acids: CASREQPQHF.

The chain employs TRBV5-1 and TRBJ2-3; weak D call: TRBD2 (7 bases). This CDR3 region has 14 residues. V lost 7 bases, J lost 3 bases, and 15 bases lay in between. Germline lookup yields CDR1 SGHRS and CDR2 YFSETQ. DNA of the CDR3: TGCGCCAGCCGCCGGGGGGCCGAGACAGATACGCAGTATTTT. As protein: CASRRGAETDTQYF.

This clone was observed a single time. The chain uses TRBV5-1 and TRBJ2-3; 7 nucleotides align to TRBD2. V was clipped by 4 bases and J by 1 base; unmatched bases: 6. Germline CDR1 is SGHRS and CDR2 is YFSETQ. CDR3 size: 15 residues. Here the CDR3 DNA reads TGCGCCAGCAGCCGGGAGGCGGCCCGCACAGATACGCAGTATTTT. As protein: CASSREAARTDTQYF.

This clone showed up just once. The rearrangement links TRBV4-1 to TRBJ1-1; D remains ambiguous. CDR1 and CDR2 (germline): MGHRA, YSYEKL. Trimming took 2 bases from V and 0 from J, leaving 1 base between them. The CDR3 consists of 12 residues. The CDR3 loop is CASSQLNTEAFF. The CDR3 DNA reads TGCGCCAGCAGCCAATTGAACACTGAAGCTTTCTTT.

This chain joins TRBV19 and TRBJ2-4; D unresolved. The CDR3 spans 13 residues. The V end was cut by 3 bases, the J end by 7 bases, with 10 bases between. The germline gives CDR1 LNHDA, CDR2 SQIVND (reference sequence). DNA for the CDR3: TGTGCCAGTAGTATGTGGCAGGATAACATTCAGTACTTC. As protein: CASSMWQDNIQYF.

The chain has TRBV11-3 and TRBJ2-1; TRBD1 is a possible D gene (6 bases). The CDR3 runs 18 residues. CDR1 is SGHNT and CDR2 is YENEEA in the germline V gene. Trimming left V 5 bases short and J 6 bases short, with 26 bases between. The CDR3 sequence is CASSQGAGTPGKRNEQFF. The DNA for the CDR3 is TGTGCCAGCAGCCAAGGGGCCGGGACACCCGGTAAACGCAATGAGCAGTTCTTC.

This sequence joins TRBV30 and TRBJ2-2; D is undetermined. With 2 bases removed from V and 4 bases from J, the gap between germline ends came to 11 bases. This CDR3 has 14 amino acids. CDR1 GTSNPN and CDR2 SVGIG come from the germline V gene (reference sequence). CDR3 nucleotide sequence: TGTGCCTGGAGTTGGCCAGGTAGCACCGGGGAGCTGTTTTTT. This gives the protein CAWSWPGSTGELFF.

The rearrangement links TRBV11-3 to TRBJ2-5; tentative D call: TRBD1 (7 bases). V lost 0 bases to trimming and J lost 6 bases, with 11 bases between them. This CDR3 spans 14 amino acids. CDR1 SGHNT and CDR2 YENEEA come from the germline V gene. The DNA for the CDR3 is TGTGCCAGCAGCTTAGATGGAGGGGGCAAGACCCAGTACTTC. Translated, it gives CASSLDGGGKTQYF.

This clone was detected only a few times. The J gene is TRBJ2-6, the V gene TRBV29-1; tentative D call: TRBD1 (6 bases). Germline loops: CDR1 SQVTM, CDR2 ANQGSEA. The CDR3 length is 16 residues. Trimming left V 7 bases short and J 1 base short, with 17 bases between. The CDR3 loop is CSARDTGSSGANVLTF. The CDR3 nucleotides read TGCAGCGCCCGGGACACCGGCAGTTCTGGGGCCAACGTCCTGACTTTC.

The CDR3 sequence is CASSYRLLSTDTQYF. The CDR3 region has the DNA TGTGCCAGCAGTTACAGACTCTTAAGCACAGATACGCAGTATTTT. The V and J genes are TRBV6-2 or TRBV6-3 and TRBJ2-3; D ambiguous. This CDR3 contains 15 residues. V was shortened by 2 bases and J by 0 bases, with 9 bases between the two germline ends. Germline assignment: CDR1 MNHEY and CDR2 SVGEGT.

The rearrangement links TRBV2 to TRBJ1-5, with D possibly TRBD1 on 6 matching bases. CDR3 size: 15 residues. Trimming took 5 bases from V and 0 from J, leaving 11 bases between them. The germline CDR1 and CDR2 sequences are SNHLY and FYNNEI. CDR3 in DNA: TGTGCCAGCAGTACGGACAGTTATAGCAATCAGCCCCAGCATTTT. Its protein product is CASSTDSYSNQPQHF.

The chain combines TRBV2 with TRBJ2-5, with D perhaps TRBD2 (7 bases). Trimming left V 6 bases short and J 4 bases short, with 15 bases between. This CDR3 has 14 residues. CDR1 and CDR2 from the germline V gene are SNHLY and FYNNEI. The CDR3 nucleotides are TGTGCCAGCAGCCAAGGAGGGGGGGCAGAGACCCAGTACTTC. It translates to CASSQGGGAETQYF.

The V call is TRBV6-6, the J call TRBJ2-7; 9 nucleotides match TRBD1. The V segment lost 2 bases and the J segment 2 bases; nucleotides outside the gene matches: 4. CDR1 and CDR2 from the germline V gene are MNHNY and SVGAGI (reference sequence). The CDR3 loop spans 15 amino acids. CDR3 region: CASSYGQGRTYEQYF. CDR3 in DNA: TGTGCCAGCAGTTACGGACAGGGGAGAACCTACGAGCAGTACTTC.

The chain joins TRBV4-3 to TRBJ1-2; 8 bases line up with TRBD1. The CDR3 covers 16 residues. After removal of 0 bases from V and 2 bases from J, the junction contained 5 bases not matched to a gene. Germline V gene lookup returns CDR1 LGHNA and CDR2 YSLEER. CDR3 bases: TGCGCCAGCAGCCAAGACCGGACAGGGAGGAACTATGGCTACACCTTC. Its protein product is CASSQDRTGRNYGYTF.

This chain joins TRBV4-3 and TRBJ2-5; tentative D call: TRBD2 (5 bases). CDR3 size: 14 residues. The germline CDR1 and CDR2 sequences are LGHNA and YSLEER. V lost 1 base and J 1 base, leaving 7 bases between the germline ends. CDR3: CASSQGGSQETQYF. The CDR3 DNA sequence: TGCGCCAGCAGCCAAGGAGGGAGCCAAGAGACCCAGTACTTC.

This chain uses TRBV2 with TRBJ1-6, with 9 bases that match TRBD1. The CDR3 length is 15 residues. After removal of 4 bases from V and 9 bases from J, the junction contained 7 bases not matched to a gene. Germline V gene sequence: CDR1 SNHLY, CDR2 FYNNEI. The CDR3 protein is CASSAGQGRGSPLHF. The CDR3 nucleotides read TGTGCCAGCAGTGCGGGACAGGGTAGAGGTTCACCCCTCCACTTT.

The CDR3 DNA sequence: TGTGCCAGCAGTGAAGGGGGACAGGGAAACCAGCCCCAGCATTTT. This encodes CASSEGGQGNQPQHF. The rearrangement joins TRBV2 to TRBJ1-5; 9 positions agree with TRBD1. V trimming: 1 base; J trimming: 7 bases; junction bases outside the gene matches: 5. Germline V gene sequence: CDR1 SNHLY, CDR2 FYNNEI. The CDR3 spans 15 residues. Full variable domain (missing parts from reference TRBV2 and TRBJ1-5): EPEVTQTPSHQVTQMGQEVILRCVPISNHLYFYWYRQILGQKVEFLVSFYNNEISEKSEIFDDQFSVERPDGSNFTLKIRSTKLEDSAMYFCASSEGGQGNQPQHFGDGTRLSIL.

Details on this clone: The same CDR3 arises from other DNA sequences in this sample as well. V gene TRBV29-1 combines with J gene TRBJ2-7; the D call may be TRBD1 or TRBD2 (6 bases each). Germline CDR1 SQVTM, CDR2 ANQGSEA. The length of the CDR3 is 13 residues. V lost 6 bases to trimming and J lost 4 bases, with 16 bases between them. In DNA form, the CDR3 reads TGCAGCGTCGCGGAGGGGGAAGGGTACGAGCAGTACTTC. Translating it yields CSVAEGEGYEQYF.

CDR3 region: CASSDFSRGSEAFF. CDR3 DNA sequence: TGTGCCAGCAGTGATTTCTCACGCGGGTCTGAAGCTTTCTTT. The chain links TRBV6-4 to TRBJ1-1, with D hard to call. Trimming left V 3 bases short and J 6 bases short, with 14 bases between. CDR1 and CDR2 (germline): MRHNA, SNTAGT. The CDR3 has 14 residues.

This chain connects TRBV6-5 to TRBJ2-2, with D unresolved. CDR3 length: 13 residues. V was clipped by 8 bases and J by 4 bases, with 11 bases between them. Germline V CDR1 and CDR2: MNHEY, SVGAGI. Here the CDR3 reads CASLLQITGELFF. For the CDR3, the DNA is TGTGCCAGCCTATTACAGATCACCGGGGAGCTGTTTTTT.